This T cell receptor beta chain is from a study of T cell repertoires in cytomegalovirus infection. One entry per CDR3 protein results from TCRdb running MiXCR on the reads. The table shows about 110,000 distinct CDR3 sequences, with roughly 30% occurring only once. V lost 0 bases to trimming and J lost 11 bases, with 17 bases between them. The CDR3 runs 15 residues. Germline loops: CDR1 SGHVS, CDR2 FQNEAQ. This clonotype was picked up many times. The antigen is undetermined. V and J are TRBV7-8 and TRBJ1-5; D is possibly TRBD1 (5 bases). This sequence was found in a human donor in good health (CMV status not recorded). Some clones in this sample may be carry-over from other donors' samples. The source material was CD8+ T cells from cultured PBMCs, sampled from culture after CMV antigen stimulation. The CDR3 DNA is TGTGCCAGCAGCTTAGCGGGACGTCTCCCCCAAGCCCAGCATTTT. Translated, it gives CASSLAGRLPQAQHF.